This passage covers 10 T cell receptor beta chains from one sample sequenced in a study of graft-versus-host responses after intestinal transplantation. Measured with immunoSEQ multiplex PCR; TCRdb has only the in-frame clones, and not every one. The sample yields around 110,000 clones, just under 95% seen once. Their antigens remain unidentified. The sequencing here drew on unstimulated CD8+ T cells sorted from spleen or lymph node cells, taken before transplant. Source of these receptors: a human donor who was the organ donor for an intestinal transplant.

The chain joins TRBV25-1 to TRBJ1-1, with D unclear. Germline loops: CDR1 MGHDK, CDR2 SYGVNS. Trimming took 1 base from V and 5 from J, leaving 5 bases between them. The CDR3 is 12 residues long. This CDR3 reads CASSEWETEAFF. The DNA of the CDR3 is TGTGCCAGCAGTGAATGGGAGACTGAAGCTTTCTTT.

The rearrangement joins TRBV6-1 to TRBJ2-2; D is possibly TRBD1 (5 bases). With 10 bases removed from V and 2 bases from J, the gap between germline ends came to 14 bases. Germline loops: CDR1 MNHNS, CDR2 SASEGT. The CDR3 length is 14 residues. The CDR3 is CATLDDRNTGELFF. In nucleotides, the CDR3 is TGTGCCACCCTGGACGACAGAAACACCGGGGAGCTGTTTTTT.

Of note for this clone: The same CDR3 also results from other DNA sequences found in this sample. V is TRBV29-1 and J is TRBJ1-1; 9 positions agree with TRBD1. Unmatched junction bases numbered 4, after V lost 7 bases and J lost 1 base. In germline, CDR1 is SQVTM, CDR2 ANQGSEA. The CDR3 has 13 residues. CDR3 nucleotide sequence: TGCAGCGCCGTACAGGGGGCGAACACTGAAGCTTTCTTT. This encodes CSAVQGANTEAFF.

This chain uses TRBV5-6 with TRBJ2-5; maybe TRBD2 (5 bases). Germline CDR1 reads SGHDT; CDR2 reads YYEEEE. V was pared by 0 bases and J by 1 base, with 7 bases between. The CDR3 totals 14 residues. In DNA form, the CDR3 reads TGTGCCAGCAGCTTGGGGCGGGTCCAAGAGACCCAGTACTTC. Protein: CASSLGRVQETQYF. Full variable domain (missing parts from reference TRBV5-6 and TRBJ2-5): DAGVTQSPTHLIKTRGQQVTLRCSPKSGHDTVSWYQQALGQGPQFIFQYYEEEERQRGNFPDRFSGHQFPNYSSELNVNALLLGDSALYLCASSLGRVQETQYFGPGTRLLVL.

The chain couples TRBV5-6 to TRBJ2-7; 7 bases align to TRBD2. CDR3 length equals 15 residues. Germline CDR1 SGHDT, CDR2 YYEEEE. The ends lost 4 bases at V and 3 bases at J; junction bases unmatched: 10. CDR3 nucleotides: TGTGCCAGCAGCCCCGGAGGCGGGAGTAACTACGAGCAGTACTTC. Protein product: CASSPGGGSNYEQYF.

V gene TRBV6-1 combines with J gene TRBJ1-1; no clear D gene. Trimming shortened V by 5 bases and J by 5 bases, and 9 bases separated the two germline ends. The CDR3 sequence is 12 residues long. Germline V gives CDR1 MNHNS, CDR2 SASEGT. CDR3 region: CASSKPGTEAFF. The CDR3 coding sequence is TGTGCCAGCAGTAAACCGGGGACTGAAGCTTTCTTT.

In its sample, this clone was seen once. The J gene is TRBJ2-2, the V gene TRBV28; D unclear. Germline assignment: CDR1 MDHEN and CDR2 SYDVKM. V was shortened by 5 bases and J by 6 bases, with 13 bases between the two germline ends. The CDR3 sequence is 14 residues long. The CDR3 here is CASSPFEVSGELFF. DNA of the CDR3: TGTGCCAGCAGTCCCTTCGAAGTATCCGGGGAGCTGTTTTTT.

This clone was counted once. The same CDR3 also results from other DNA sequences found in this sample. The J gene is TRBJ2-7, the V gene TRBV7-2, with TRBD2 matching over 13 bases. J gave up 2 bases and V 5 bases, and 3 bases lay outside the gene matches. This CDR3 is built from 15 residues. CDR1 is SGHTA, CDR2 FQGNSA, per germline. The chain's CDR3 is CASSLGLAGPYEQYF. The CDR3 DNA reads TGTGCCAGCAGCCTGGGACTAGCGGGACCCTACGAGCAGTACTTC. Combining the CDR3 with reference TRBV7-2 and TRBJ2-7 gives the whole variable domain GAGVSQSPSNKVTEKGKDVELRCDPISGHTALYWYRQSLGQGLEFLIYFQGNSAPDKSGLPSDRFSAERTGGSVSTLTIQRTQQEDSAVYLCASSLGLAGPYEQYFGPGTRLTVT.

The chain is built from TRBV19 and TRBJ2-1, with 9 bases aligning to TRBD2. This CDR3 spans 16 amino acids. J gave up 3 bases and V 4 bases, and 7 bases lay outside the gene matches. Germline loops: CDR1 LNHDA, CDR2 SQIVND (reference sequence). The CDR3 region has the DNA TGTGCCAGTAGTACCGAGACTAGCGGCTACTACAATGAGCAGTTCTTC. Its translation is CASSTETSGYYNEQFF.

The V gene is TRBV12-2, the J gene TRBJ2-1. TRBV12-2 is marked as a pseudogene. This CDR3 has 20 residues. In DNA, the CDR3 is TGTGCAAGTCGCTTCGGTTTCGTACCTAGGGTGATCTGCTCCTACAATGAGCAGTTCTTC. Its protein is CASRFGFVPRVICSYNEQFF.